These T cell receptor beta chains were read from a single sample in a study of tumor and adjacent non-tumor tissue in lung cancer. TCRdb fed the multiplex PCR reads into MiXCR, producing one record per CDR3 protein. The table lists 60,000 to 85,000 distinct CDR3 sequences, around 76% of them singletons. Material: distant non-tumor lung tissue. The receptors come from a man in his 70s with non-small cell lung cancer. Both conserved end residues are trimmed from each CDR3. Fields, in order: CDR3 protein, D gene, V gene, J gene. D genes are given only for firm matches.

SVLKTGAYGYT,-,TRBV29-1,TRBJ1-2
ASSLSQFGHRLQY,-,TRBV11-3,TRBJ2-3
AWSVRGGGSGELF,-,TRBV30,TRBJ2-2
VSSLGTRGNQPRH,-,TRBV12-3/TRBV12-4,TRBJ1-5
ASSQTTRANTEVF,-,TRBV4-1,TRBJ1-1
VSSESYSSRVPEAF,-,TRBV6-1,TRBJ1-1
ARSRINIWELF,-,TRBV6-2/TRBV6-3,TRBJ2-2
ASSSGGGRNSYEQY,-,TRBV12-3/TRBV12-4,TRBJ2-7
SASPSGNQETQY,TRBD2,TRBV20-1,TRBJ2-5
AKSGRMGNTQY,-,TRBV6-2/TRBV6-3,TRBJ2-3
ASSHGEHYQPQH,-,TRBV7-9,TRBJ1-5
ASRSFYEQY,-,TRBV21-1,TRBJ2-7
TSSEWTGIGHT,TRBD1,TRBV6-1,TRBJ1-2
AISESNANSPLH,-,TRBV10-3,TRBJ1-6
SARDPSGRESDTQY,TRBD2,TRBV20-1,TRBJ2-3
ASRWWNTMY,-,TRBV12-3/TRBV12-4,TRBJ1-3
SVEATKDNEQF,-,TRBV29-1,TRBJ2-1
ASSLEGAGAYTRY,-,TRBV11-2,TRBJ2-3
DSSYGQNYGYT,-,TRBV6-6,TRBJ1-2
ASRVTDQNTEAF,-,TRBV7-2,TRBJ1-1
NVEDFGVYNEQF,-,TRBV29-1,TRBJ2-1
TSSFGPIYGYT,-,TRBV12-3/TRBV12-4,TRBJ1-2
ASSLFGEYEQY,-,TRBV11-1,TRBJ2-7
ASSFRDRTLITETF,TRBD1,TRBV11-3,TRBJ1-1
ASSTTSGRIYEQY,TRBD2,TRBV12-3/TRBV12-4,TRBJ2-7
ASTLSPRTNYGYT,-,TRBV7-8,TRBJ1-2
ATSDRSRVNTEAF,-,TRBV6-1,TRBJ1-1
SVEEYIQGLTNYGYT,-,TRBV29-1,TRBJ1-2